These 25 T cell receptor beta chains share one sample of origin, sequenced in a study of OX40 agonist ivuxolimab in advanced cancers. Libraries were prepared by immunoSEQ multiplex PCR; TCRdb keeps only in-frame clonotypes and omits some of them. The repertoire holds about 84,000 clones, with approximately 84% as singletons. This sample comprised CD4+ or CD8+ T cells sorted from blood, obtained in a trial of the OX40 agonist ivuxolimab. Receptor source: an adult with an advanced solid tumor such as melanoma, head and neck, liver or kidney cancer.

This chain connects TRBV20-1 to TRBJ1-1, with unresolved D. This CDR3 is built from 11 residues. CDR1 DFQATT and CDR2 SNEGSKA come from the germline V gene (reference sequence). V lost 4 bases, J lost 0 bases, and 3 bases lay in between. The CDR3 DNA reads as TGCAGTGCTAAGGTGAACACTGAAGCTTTCTTT. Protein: CSAKVNTEAFF.

The CDR3 DNA reads as TGTGCCAGTAAAAAGGAGGGAGAAACTGGGGCCAACGTCCTGACTTTC. This sequence encodes CASKKEGETGANVLTF. V and J are TRBV19 and TRBJ2-6; TRBD2 might be the D (6 bases). Germline V lookup: CDR1 LNHDA, CDR2 SQIVND (reference sequence). Trimming left V 7 bases short and J 2 bases short, with 15 bases between. This CDR3 is built from 16 residues.

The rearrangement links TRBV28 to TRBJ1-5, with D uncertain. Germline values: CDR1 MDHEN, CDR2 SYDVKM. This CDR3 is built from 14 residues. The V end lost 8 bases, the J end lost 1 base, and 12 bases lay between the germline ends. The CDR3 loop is CASSYGLSNQPQHF. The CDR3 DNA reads TGTGCCAGCTCATACGGACTAAGCAATCAGCCCCAGCATTTT.

Written as DNA, the CDR3 is TGTGCCAGCAGCGTAGCTGGGGGACTAGGGGGTGAAAAACTGTTTTTT. This encodes CASSVAGGLGGEKLFF. The rearrangement joins TRBV9 to TRBJ1-4; a weak D match, TRBD1 (6 bases). V was shortened by 0 bases and J by 7 bases, with 16 bases between the two germline ends. Germline CDR1 reads SGDLS; CDR2 reads YYNGEE. The CDR3 totals 16 residues. The full variable domain, in which reference TRBV9 and TRBJ1-4 provide the parts outside the CDR3, is DSGVTQTPKHLITATGQRVTLRCSPRSGDLSVYWYQQSLDQGLQFLIQYYNGEERAKGNILERFSAQQFPDLHSELNLSSLELGDSALYFCASSVAGGLGGEKLFFGSGTQLSVL.

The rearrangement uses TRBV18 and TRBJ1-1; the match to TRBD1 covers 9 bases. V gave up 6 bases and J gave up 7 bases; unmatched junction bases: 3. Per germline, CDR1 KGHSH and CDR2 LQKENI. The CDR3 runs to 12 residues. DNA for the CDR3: TGTGCCAGCTCCCGGACAGGGGATGAAGCTTTCTTT. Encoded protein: CASSRTGDEAFF.

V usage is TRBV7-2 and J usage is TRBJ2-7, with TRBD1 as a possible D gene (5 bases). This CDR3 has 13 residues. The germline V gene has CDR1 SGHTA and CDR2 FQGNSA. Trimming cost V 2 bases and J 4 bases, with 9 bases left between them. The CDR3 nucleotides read TGTGCCAGCAGCTTATTGCAGGGTTACGAGCAGTACGTC. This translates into CASSLLQGYEQYV.

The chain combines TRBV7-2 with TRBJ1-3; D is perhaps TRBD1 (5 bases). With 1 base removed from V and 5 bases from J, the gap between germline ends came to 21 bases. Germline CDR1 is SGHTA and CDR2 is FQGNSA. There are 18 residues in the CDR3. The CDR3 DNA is TGTGCCAGCAGCTTAGTGTCGGCTGGGCAGGGTTCTAGAAACACCATATATTTT. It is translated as CASSLVSAGQGSRNTIYF.

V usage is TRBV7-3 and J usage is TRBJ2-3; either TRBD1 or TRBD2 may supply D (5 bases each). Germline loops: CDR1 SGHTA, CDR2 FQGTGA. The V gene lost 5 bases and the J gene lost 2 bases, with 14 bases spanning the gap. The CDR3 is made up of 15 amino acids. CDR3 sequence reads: CASSPSRGSTDTQYF. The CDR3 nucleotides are TGTGCCAGCAGCCCCAGTCGGGGCTCCACAGATACGCAGTATTTT.

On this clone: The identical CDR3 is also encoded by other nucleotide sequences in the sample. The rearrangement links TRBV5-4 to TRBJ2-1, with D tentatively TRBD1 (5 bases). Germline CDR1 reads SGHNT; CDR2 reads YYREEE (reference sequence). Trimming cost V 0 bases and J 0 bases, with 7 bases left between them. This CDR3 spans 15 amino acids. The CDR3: CASSLGQSSYNEQFF. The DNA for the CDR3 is TGTGCCAGCAGCTTGGGACAGAGCTCCTACAATGAGCAGTTCTTC.

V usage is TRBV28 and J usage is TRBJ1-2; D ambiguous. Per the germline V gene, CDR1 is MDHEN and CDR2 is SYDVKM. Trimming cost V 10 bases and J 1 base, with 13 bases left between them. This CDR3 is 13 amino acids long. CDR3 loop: CATPGPLNYGYTF. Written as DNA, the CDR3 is TGTGCCACCCCAGGTCCCCTTAACTATGGCTACACCTTC.

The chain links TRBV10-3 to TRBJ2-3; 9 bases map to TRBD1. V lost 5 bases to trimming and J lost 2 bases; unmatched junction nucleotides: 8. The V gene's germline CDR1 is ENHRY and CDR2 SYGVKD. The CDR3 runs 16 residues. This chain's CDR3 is CAISPGTGSSTDTQYF. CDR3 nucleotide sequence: TGTGCCATCAGTCCCGGGACAGGGAGTTCCACAGATACGCAGTATTTT.

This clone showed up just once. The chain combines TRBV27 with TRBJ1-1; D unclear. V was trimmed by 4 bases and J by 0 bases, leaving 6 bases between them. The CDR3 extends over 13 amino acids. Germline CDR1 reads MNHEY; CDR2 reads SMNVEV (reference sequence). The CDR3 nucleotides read TGTGCCAGCAGTTCTAGGATGAACACTGAAGCTTTCTTT. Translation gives CASSSRMNTEAFF.

CDR3 DNA sequence: TGTGCCAGCAGAAGGACAGGGGGCGGGCAGCCCCAGCATTTT. Translating gives CASRRTGGGQPQHF. This chain uses TRBV28 with TRBJ1-5; TRBD1 aligns across 11 bases. The CDR3 runs 14 residues. The junction had 5 bases not matched to a gene; V was cut back by 6 bases and J by 7 bases. Germline CDR1 and CDR2: MDHEN and SYDVKM.

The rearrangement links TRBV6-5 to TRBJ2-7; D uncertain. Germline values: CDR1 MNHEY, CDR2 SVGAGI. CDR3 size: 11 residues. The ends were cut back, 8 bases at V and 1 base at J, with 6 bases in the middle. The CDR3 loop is CASSESYEQYF. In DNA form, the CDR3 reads TGTGCCAGCTCCGAGTCCTACGAGCAGTACTTC.

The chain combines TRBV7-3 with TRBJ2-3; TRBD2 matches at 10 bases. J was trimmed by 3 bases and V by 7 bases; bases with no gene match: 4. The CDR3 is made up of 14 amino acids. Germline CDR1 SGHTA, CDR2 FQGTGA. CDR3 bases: TGTGCCAGCACCACTAGCGGGGCAACAGATACGCAGTATTTT. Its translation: CASTTSGATDTQYF.

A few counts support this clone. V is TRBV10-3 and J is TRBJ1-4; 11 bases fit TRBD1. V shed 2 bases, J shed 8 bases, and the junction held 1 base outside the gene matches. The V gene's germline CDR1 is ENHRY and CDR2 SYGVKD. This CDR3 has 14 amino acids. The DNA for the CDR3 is TGTGCCATCAGTGAGAGGACAGGGGGCGAAAAACTGTTTTTT. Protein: CAISERTGGEKLFF.

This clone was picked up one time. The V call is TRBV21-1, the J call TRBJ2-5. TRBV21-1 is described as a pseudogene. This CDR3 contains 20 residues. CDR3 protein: CARQQLVVGTARAHQETQYF. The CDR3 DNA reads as TGTGCCAGGCAGCAATTAGTGGTAGGGACGGCACGAGCGCACCAAGAGACCCAGTACTTC.

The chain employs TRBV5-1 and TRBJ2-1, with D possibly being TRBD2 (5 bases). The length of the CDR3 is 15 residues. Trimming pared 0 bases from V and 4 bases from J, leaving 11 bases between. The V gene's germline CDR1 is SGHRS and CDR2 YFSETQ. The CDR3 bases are TGCGCCAGCAGCTTGGATGGACGGGGTTACAATGAGCAGTTCTTC. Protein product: CASSLDGRGYNEQFF.

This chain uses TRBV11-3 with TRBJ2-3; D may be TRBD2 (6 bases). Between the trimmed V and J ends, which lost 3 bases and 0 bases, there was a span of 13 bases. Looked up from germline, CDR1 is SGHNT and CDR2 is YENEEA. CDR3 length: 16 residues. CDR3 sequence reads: CASSFWAGGSTDTQYF. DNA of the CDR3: TGTGCCAGCAGCTTCTGGGCCGGGGGAAGCACAGATACGCAGTATTTT. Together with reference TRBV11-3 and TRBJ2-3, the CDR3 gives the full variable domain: EAGVVQSPRYKIIEKKQPVAFWCNPISGHNTLYWYLQNLGQGPELLIRYENEEAVDDSQLPKDRFSAERLKGVDSTLKIQPAELGDSAVYLCASSFWAGGSTDTQYFGPGTRLTVL.

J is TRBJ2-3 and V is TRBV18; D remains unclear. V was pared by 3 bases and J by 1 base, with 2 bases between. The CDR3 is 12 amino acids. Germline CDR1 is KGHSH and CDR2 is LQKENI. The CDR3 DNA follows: TGTGCCAGCTCACCGGGCACAGATACGCAGTATTTT. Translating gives CASSPGTDTQYF.

CDR3 loop: CASSLQGLQSTDTQYF. The CDR3 nucleotides are TGTGCCAGCAGCCTCCAAGGACTGCAGAGCACAGATACGCAGTATTTT. The V gene is TRBV7-3, the J gene TRBJ2-3, with D perhaps TRBD2 (5 bases). V gave up 5 bases and J gave up 0 bases, with 15 bases separating them. The CDR3 spans 16 residues. The germline gives CDR1 SGHTA, CDR2 FQGTGA.

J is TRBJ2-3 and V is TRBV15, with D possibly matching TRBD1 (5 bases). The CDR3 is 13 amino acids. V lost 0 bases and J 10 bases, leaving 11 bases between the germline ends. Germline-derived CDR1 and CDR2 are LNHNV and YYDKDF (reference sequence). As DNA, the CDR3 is TGTGCCACCAGCAGAGACAGGGTGAATGCGCAGTATTTT. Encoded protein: CATSRDRVNAQYF. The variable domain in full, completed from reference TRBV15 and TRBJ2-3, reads DAMVIQNPRYQVTQFGKPVTLSCSQTLNHNVMYWYQQKSSQAPKLLFHYYDKDFNNEADTPDNFQSRRPNTSFCFLDIRSPGLGDTAMYLCATSRDRVNAQYFGPGTRLTVL.

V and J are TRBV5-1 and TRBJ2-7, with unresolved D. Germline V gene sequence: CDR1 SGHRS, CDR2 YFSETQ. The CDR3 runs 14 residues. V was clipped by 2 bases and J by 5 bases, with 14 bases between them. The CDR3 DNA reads TGCGCCAGCAGCTTACGAACAGACCCCAACGAGCAGTACTTC. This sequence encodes CASSLRTDPNEQYF.

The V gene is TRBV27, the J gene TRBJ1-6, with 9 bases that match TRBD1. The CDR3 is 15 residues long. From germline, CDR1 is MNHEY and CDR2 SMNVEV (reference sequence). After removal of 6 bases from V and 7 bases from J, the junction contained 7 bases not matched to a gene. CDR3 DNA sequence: TGTGCCAGCAGATCGGGGACAGGGTCAAATTCACCCCTCCACTTT. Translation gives CASRSGTGSNSPLHF.

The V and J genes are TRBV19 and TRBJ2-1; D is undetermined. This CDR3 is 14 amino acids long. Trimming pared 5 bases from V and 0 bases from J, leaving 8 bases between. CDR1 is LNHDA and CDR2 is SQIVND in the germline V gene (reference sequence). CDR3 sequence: CASSQDHSYNEQFF. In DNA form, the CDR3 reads TGTGCCAGTAGTCAGGACCACTCCTACAATGAGCAGTTCTTC.